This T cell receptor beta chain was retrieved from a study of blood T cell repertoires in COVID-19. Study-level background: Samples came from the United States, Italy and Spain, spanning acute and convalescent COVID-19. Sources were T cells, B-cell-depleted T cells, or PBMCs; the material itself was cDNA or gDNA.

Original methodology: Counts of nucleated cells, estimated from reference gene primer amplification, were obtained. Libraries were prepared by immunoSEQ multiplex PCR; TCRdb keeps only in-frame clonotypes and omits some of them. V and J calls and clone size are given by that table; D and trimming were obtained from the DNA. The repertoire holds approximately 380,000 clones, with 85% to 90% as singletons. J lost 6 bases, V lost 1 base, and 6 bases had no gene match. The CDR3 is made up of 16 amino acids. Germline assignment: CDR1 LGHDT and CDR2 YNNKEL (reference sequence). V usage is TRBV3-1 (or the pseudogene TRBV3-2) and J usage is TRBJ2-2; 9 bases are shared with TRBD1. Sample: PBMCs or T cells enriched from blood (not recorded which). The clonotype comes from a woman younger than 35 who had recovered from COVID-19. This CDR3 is CASSQGDRDYSGELFF. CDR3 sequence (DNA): TGTGCCAGCAGCCAAGGGGACAGGGATTACTCCGGGGAGCTGTTTTTT.